The rows below give T cell receptor beta chains drawn from one sample of a study of blood T cell repertoires in COVID-19. Produced via immunoSEQ multiplex PCR; TCRdb's table is partial and in-frame only. The sample has 100,000 or so clones; about 86% are singletons. Sequenced sample: PBMCs or T cells enriched from blood (not recorded which). These receptor sequences come from a woman aged 50 to 60 who had recovered from COVID-19. Both conserved end residues are part of each CDR3. Only some rows state a clone size, as once, few, many or a class for expanded clones.

v_gene	abundance	j_gene	CDR3aa
TRBV2	NA	TRBJ2-7	CASRGQSYEQYF
TRBV9	NA	TRBJ2-1	CASSVGGTLYNEQFF
TRBV5-1	NA	TRBJ1-1	CASSLARAEAEAFF
TRBV28	NA	TRBJ1-2	CASSLNAMWGPSVYGYTF
TRBV10-3	NA	TRBJ1-1	CANSRDRETEAFF
TRBV30	NA	TRBJ1-2	CAWSVGGDGYTF
TRBV24-1	NA	TRBJ1-1	CATSDYRQNTEAFF
TRBV18	NA	TRBJ1-4	CASSPPGQGNEKLFF
TRBV6-5	NA	TRBJ2-5	CASMRLQETQYF
TRBV28	NA	TRBJ2-6	CASSHFSGANVLTF
TRBV30	NA	TRBJ1-1	CAWTRNTEAFF
TRBV9	NA	TRBJ2-5	CASSVGLRGGDETQYF
TRBV27	NA	TRBJ2-3	CASRPVGQGPDTQYF
TRBV5-1	NA	TRBJ2-5	CASRGLAQEGETQYF
TRBV19	NA	TRBJ2-7	CASTPEGRYEQYF
TRBV19	NA	TRBJ1-5	CATLAPPAGSNQPQHF
TRBV28	NA	TRBJ2-1	CASSMGLAAFGNEQFF
TRBV2	NA	TRBJ1-1	CASSETREGEAFF
TRBV19	NA	TRBJ2-7	CASSIPRPGGLYEQYF
TRBV6-5	NA	TRBJ1-1	CASSRQGGTEAFF
TRBV28	NA	TRBJ1-4	CASRQDRDNEKLFF
TRBV2	few	TRBJ2-1	CASAGGFSYNEQFF
TRBV11-2	NA	TRBJ1-5	CASSLGSDQPQHF
TRBV28	NA	TRBJ1-1	CASSLGQGPGAFF